The clone carrying this T cell receptor (beta chain) was observed a handful of times. The target antigen is unknown. The CDR3 loop spans 15 amino acids. The V gene lost 0 bases and the J gene lost 2 bases, with 7 bases spanning the gap. Germline V lookup: CDR1 MNHEY, CDR2 SMNVEV (reference sequence). This sample stems from a study of beta chain features in type 1 diabetes. Overall study results and limits: There was no resolution here of whether HLA type influences TCRB rearrangement. Within each of all four CD4+ subsets, Type 1 diabetes patients had TCRB CDR3s that were moderately but significantly shorter. Within the patient group, naive, central memory and Treg TCRB repertoires appeared more similar to each other than within healthy donors.

Expressed TCRB transcripts were sequenced after all isolated RNA was converted to cDNA. The protocol was immunoSEQ multiplex PCR, while the TCRdb copy is restricted to in-frame clones and leaves out a portion. Among roughly 230,000 clones listed, over 8.5% were seen once. What was sequenced was naive CD4+ T cells from blood. This clonotype originated in a woman aged 18-29 years in good health. The V gene is TRBV27, the J gene TRBJ2-2, with a weak D call TRBD1 (5 bases). The CDR3 DNA is TGTGCCAGCAGTTTATCAGGGGCCAACACCGGGGAGCTGTTTTTT. Amino acid sequence: CASSLSGANTGELFF.